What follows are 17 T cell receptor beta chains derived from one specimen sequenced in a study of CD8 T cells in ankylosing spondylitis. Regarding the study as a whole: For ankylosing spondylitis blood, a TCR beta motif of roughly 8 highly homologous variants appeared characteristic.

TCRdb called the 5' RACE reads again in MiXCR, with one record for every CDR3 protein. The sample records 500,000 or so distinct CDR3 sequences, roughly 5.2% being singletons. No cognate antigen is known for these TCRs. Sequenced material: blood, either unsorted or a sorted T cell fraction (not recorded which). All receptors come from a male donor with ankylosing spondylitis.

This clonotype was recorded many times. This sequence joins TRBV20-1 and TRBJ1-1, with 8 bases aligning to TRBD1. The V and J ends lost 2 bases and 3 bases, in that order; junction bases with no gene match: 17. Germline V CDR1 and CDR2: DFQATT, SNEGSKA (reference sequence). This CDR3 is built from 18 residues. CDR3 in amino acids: CSARRLGRQGMYYTEAFF. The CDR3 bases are TGCAGTGCTAGAAGGTTAGGAAGACAGGGGATGTATTACACTGAAGCTTTCTTT.

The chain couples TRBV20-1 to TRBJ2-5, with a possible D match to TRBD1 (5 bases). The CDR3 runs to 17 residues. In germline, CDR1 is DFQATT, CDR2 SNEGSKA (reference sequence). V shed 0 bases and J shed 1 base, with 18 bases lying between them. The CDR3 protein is CSAREPQVWQGQETQYF. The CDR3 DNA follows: TGCAGTGCTAGAGAACCCCAAGTCTGGCAGGGCCAAGAGACCCAGTACTTC.

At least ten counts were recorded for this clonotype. CDR3 residues: CASSVDIIYTEAFF. CDR3 DNA sequence: TGTGCCAGCAGCGTGGACATTATTTACACTGAAGCTTTCTTT. The rearrangement uses TRBV5-6 and TRBJ1-1; maybe TRBD1 (5 bases). Trimming removed 4 bases at V and 3 bases at J, with 13 bases between. Germline V CDR1 and CDR2: SGHDT, YYEEEE. The CDR3 has 14 residues.

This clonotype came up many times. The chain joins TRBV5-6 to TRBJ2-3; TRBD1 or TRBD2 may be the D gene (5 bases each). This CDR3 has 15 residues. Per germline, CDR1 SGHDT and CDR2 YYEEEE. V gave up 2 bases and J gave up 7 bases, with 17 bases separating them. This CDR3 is CASSLPPGRGNTQYF. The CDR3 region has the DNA TGTGCCAGCAGCTTACCTCCGGGGCGCGGAAATACGCAGTATTTT.

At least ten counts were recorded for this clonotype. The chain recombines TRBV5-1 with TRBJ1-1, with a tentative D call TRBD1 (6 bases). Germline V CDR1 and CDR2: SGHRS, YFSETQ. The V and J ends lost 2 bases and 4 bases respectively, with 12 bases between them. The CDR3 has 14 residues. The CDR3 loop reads CASSLAGDGTEAFF. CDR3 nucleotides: TGCGCCAGCAGCTTAGCAGGGGATGGCACTGAAGCTTTCTTT.

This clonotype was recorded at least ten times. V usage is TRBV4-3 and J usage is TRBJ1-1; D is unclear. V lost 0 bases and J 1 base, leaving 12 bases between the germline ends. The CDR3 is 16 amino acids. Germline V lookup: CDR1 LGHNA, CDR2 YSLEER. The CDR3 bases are TGCGCCAGCAGCCAAGATGCCGGGGAGGGGAACACTGAAGCTTTCTTT. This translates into CASSQDAGEGNTEAFF.

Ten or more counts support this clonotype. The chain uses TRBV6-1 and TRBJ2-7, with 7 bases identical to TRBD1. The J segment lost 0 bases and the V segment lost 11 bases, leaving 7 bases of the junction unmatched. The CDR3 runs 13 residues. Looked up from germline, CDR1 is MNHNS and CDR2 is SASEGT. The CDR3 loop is CAASGTDSYEQYF. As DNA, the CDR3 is TGTGCCGCATCCGGGACAGACTCCTACGAGCAGTACTTC.

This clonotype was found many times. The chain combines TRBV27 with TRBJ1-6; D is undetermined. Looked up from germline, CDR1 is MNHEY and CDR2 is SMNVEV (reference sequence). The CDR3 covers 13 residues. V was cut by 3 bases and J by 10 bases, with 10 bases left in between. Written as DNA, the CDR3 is TGTGCCAGCAGTTTCCTTGATGTGTCACCCCTCCACTTT. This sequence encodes CASSFLDVSPLHF.

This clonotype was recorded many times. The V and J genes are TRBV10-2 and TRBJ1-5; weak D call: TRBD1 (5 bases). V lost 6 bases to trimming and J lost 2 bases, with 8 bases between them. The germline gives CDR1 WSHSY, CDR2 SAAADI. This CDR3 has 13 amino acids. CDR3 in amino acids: CASSTGRNQPQHF. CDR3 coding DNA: TGCGCCAGCAGCACAGGTCGCAATCAGCCCCAGCATTTT.

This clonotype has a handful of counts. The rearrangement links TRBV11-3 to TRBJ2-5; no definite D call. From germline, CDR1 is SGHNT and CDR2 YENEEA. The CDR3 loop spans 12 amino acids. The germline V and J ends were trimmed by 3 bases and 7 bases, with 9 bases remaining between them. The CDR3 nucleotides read TGTGCCAGCAGCTTTGGCATCGGGACCCAGTACTTC. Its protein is CASSFGIGTQYF.

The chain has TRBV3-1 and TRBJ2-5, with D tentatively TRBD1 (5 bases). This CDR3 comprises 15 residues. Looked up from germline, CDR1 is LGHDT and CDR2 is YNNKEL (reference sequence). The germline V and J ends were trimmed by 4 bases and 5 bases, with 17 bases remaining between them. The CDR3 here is CASSPYTDSGETQYF. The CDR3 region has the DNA TGTGCCAGCAGCCCTTACACAGACTCAGGGGAGACCCAGTACTTC.

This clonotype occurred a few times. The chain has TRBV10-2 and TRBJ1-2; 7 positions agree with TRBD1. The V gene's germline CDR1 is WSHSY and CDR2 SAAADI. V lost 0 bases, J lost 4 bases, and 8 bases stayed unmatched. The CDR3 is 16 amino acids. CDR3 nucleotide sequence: TGCGCCAGCAGTGAGTCGGGGGACAGTCCGCTCTATGGCTACACCTTC. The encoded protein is CASSESGDSPLYGYTF.

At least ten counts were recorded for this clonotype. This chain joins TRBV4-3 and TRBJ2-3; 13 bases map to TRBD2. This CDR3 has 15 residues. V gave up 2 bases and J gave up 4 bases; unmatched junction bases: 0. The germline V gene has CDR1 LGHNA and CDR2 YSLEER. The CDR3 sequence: CASSQTSGGADTQYF. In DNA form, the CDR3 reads TGCGCCAGCAGCCAAACTAGCGGGGGGGCAGATACGCAGTATTTT.

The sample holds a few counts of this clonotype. CDR3 protein: CASSLIGNGPNTGELFF. The CDR3, as DNA: TGCGCCAGCAGCTTGATCGGGAACGGCCCCAACACCGGGGAGCTGTTTTTT. The V call is TRBV5-1, the J call TRBJ2-2, with D maybe TRBD2 (5 bases). The V end was cut by 1 base, the J end by 2 bases, with 15 bases between. Germline-derived CDR1 and CDR2 are SGHRS and YFSETQ. This CDR3 has 17 residues.

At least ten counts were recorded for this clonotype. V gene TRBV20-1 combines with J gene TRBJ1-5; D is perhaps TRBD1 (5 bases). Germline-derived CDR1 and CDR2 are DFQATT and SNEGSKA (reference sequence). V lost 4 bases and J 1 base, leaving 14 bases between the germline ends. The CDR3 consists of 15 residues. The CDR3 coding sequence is TGCAGTGCTAAAGGGGAAATCTGGAGCAATCAGCCCCAGCATTTT. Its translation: CSAKGEIWSNQPQHF.

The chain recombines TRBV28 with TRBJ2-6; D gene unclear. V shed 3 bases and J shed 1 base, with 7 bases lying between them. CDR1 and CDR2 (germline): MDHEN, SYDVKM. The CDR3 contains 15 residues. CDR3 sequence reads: CASSLPQSGANVLTF. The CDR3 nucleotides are TGTGCCAGCAGTTTGCCTCAGTCTGGGGCCAACGTCCTGACTTTC.

The CDR3 loop is CSAPAESSYNSPLHF. CDR3 bases: TGCAGTGCTCCCGCAGAGAGCTCCTATAATTCACCCCTCCACTTT. The rearrangement joins TRBV20-1 to TRBJ1-6; D gene uncertain. In germline, CDR1 is DFQATT, CDR2 SNEGSKA (reference sequence). Deletions cut 5 bases from V and 0 bases from J, with 11 bases between. CDR3 length: 15 residues.